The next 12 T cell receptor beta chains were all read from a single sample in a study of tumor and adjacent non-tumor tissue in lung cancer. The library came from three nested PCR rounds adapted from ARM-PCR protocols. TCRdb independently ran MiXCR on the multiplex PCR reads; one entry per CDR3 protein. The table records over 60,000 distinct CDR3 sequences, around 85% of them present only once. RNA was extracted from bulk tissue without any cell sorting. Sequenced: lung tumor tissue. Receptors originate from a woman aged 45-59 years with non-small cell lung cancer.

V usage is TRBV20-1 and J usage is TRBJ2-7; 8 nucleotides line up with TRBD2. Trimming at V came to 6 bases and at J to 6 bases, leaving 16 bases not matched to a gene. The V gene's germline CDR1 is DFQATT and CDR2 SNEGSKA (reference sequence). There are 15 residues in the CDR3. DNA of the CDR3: TGCAGTGCCATCCTTCTGTCGGGAGGGGGGCTCGAGCAGTACTTC. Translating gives CSAILLSGGGLEQYF.

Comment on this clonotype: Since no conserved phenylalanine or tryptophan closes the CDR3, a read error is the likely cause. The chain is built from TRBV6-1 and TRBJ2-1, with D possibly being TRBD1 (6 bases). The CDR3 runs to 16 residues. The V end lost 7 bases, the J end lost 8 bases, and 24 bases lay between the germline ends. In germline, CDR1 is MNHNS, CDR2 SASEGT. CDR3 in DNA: TGTGCCAGCAAGAGCCTAACAGGGTCCTTTGCGTATGAGCAGTTCTTA. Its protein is CASKSLTGSFAYEQFL.

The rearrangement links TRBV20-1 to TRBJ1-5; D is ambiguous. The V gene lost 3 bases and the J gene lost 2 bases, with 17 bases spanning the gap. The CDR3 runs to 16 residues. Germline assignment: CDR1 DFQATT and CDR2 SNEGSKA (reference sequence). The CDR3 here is CSARAPKGFGNQPQHF. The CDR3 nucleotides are TGCAGTGCTAGGGCCCCTAAAGGGTTCGGCAATCAGCCCCAGCATTTT.

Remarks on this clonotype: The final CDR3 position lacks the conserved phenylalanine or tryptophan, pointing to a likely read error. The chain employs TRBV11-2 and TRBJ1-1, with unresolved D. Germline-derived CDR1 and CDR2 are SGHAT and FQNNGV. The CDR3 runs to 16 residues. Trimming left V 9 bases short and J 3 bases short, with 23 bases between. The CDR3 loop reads CARSLLTRQSDTEAFY. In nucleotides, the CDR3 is TGTGCCAGAAGCCTACTTACTCGGCAGAGCGACACTGAAGCTTTCTAT.

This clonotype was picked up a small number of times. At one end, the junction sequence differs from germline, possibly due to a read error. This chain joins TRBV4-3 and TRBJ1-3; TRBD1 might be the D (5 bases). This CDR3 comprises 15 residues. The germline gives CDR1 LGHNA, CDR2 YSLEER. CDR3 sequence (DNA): TGCGCCAGTAGCCACACAGGCAACTCTGGAAACACCGTATATTTT. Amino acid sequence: CASSHTGNSGNTVYF.

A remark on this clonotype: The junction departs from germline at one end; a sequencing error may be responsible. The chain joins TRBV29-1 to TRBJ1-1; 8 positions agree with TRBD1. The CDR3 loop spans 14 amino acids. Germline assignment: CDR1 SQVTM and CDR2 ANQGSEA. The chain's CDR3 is CSVTGGSLNTEAFF. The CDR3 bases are TGCAGCGTTACAGGGGGTTCGCTGAACACCGAAGCTTTCTTT.

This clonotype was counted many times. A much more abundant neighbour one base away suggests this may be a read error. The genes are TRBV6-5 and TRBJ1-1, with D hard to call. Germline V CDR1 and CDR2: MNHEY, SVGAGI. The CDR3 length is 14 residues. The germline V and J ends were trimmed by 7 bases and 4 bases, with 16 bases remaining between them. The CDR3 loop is CASTHGVTSTEAFF. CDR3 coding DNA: TGTGCCAGCACTCATGGAGTTACTAGCACTGAAGCTTTCTTT.

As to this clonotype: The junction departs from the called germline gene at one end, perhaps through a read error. CDR3 region: CASKQTLSYNEQFF. The CDR3, as DNA: TGTGCCAGCAAACAGACTCTCTCCTACAATGAGCAGTTCTTT. This rearrangement joins TRBV6-1 to TRBJ2-1; D uncertain. Germline CDR1 is MNHNS and CDR2 is SASEGT. This CDR3 has 14 amino acids.

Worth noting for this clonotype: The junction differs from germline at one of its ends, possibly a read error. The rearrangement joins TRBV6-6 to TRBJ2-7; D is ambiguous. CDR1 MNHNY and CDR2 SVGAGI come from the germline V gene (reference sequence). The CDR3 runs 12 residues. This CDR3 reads CDSSYRLYEQYF. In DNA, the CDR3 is TGTGACAGCAGTTACAGACTTTACGAGCAGTACTTC.

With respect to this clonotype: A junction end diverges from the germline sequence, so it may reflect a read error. The CDR3 here is CANNRGGGGYNELFF. Here the CDR3 DNA reads TGTGCCAACAACAGAGGGGGAGGGGGCTACAATGAGCTGTTCTTC. This rearrangement joins TRBV11-2 to TRBJ2-1; D possibly matches TRBD1 or TRBD2 (7 bases each). Germline values: CDR1 SGHAT, CDR2 FQNNGV. The CDR3 is made up of 15 amino acids. Complete variable domain (other parts from reference TRBV11-2 and TRBJ2-1): EAGVAQSPRYKIIEKRQSVAFWCNPISGHATLYWYQQILGQGPKLLIQFQNNGVVDDSQLPKDRFSAERLKGVDSTLKIQPAKLEDSAVYLCANNRGGGGYNELFFGPGTRLTVL.

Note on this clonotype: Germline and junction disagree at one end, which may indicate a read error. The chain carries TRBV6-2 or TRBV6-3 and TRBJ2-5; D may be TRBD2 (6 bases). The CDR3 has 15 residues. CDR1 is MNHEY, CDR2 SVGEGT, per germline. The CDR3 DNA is TGTACCAGCAGTTATGGTACCGGGAGCGAGGAGACCCAGTACTTC. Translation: CTSSYGTGSEETQYF.

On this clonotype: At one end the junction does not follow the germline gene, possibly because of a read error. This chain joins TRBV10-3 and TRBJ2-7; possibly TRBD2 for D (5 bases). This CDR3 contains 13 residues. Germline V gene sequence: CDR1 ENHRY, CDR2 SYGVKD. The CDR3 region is CTISEGGPYEQYF. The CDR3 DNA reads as TGTACCATTAGTGAGGGCGGACCCTACGAGCAGTACTTC.